Following are 2 T cell receptor beta chains from one sample sequenced in a study of EBV T-cell therapy then PD-1 blockade in nasopharyngeal carcinoma. The treatment here: AdE1-LMPpoly-expanded autologous EBV-specific T-cell therapy followed by anti-PD-1 nivolumab. Repertoires were generated with immunoSEQ multiplex PCR, while TCRdb's copy carries only in-frame clones and drops some. The repertoire holds 15,000 or so clones, with 65% to 85% as singletons. These receptors have no identified antigens. The sample was CD8+ T cells from blood, taken at day 0 from a patient whose treatment included autologous EBV-specific T cells and nivolumab. These receptors were collected from a man between 40 and 49 years old with nasopharyngeal carcinoma.

V and J are TRBV28 and TRBJ2-1; D uncertain. The V gene lost 3 bases and the J gene lost 4 bases, with 13 bases spanning the gap. Germline V gene data show CDR1 as MDHEN and CDR2 as SYDVKM. The CDR3 consists of 15 residues. Written as DNA, the CDR3 is TGTGCCAGCAGTTTGGGATCGTTCGGGTACAATGAGCAGTTCTTC. Translating gives CASSLGSFGYNEQFF.

With respect to this clone: Other DNA variants within this sample encode the same CDR3. The CDR3 DNA reads as TGTGCCAGCAGCTTGAGCGGGTCCGGAAACACCATATATTTT. This codes for CASSLSGSGNTIYF. The chain combines TRBV5-4 with TRBJ1-3, with D hard to call. The germline CDR1 and CDR2 sequences are SGHNT and YYREEE (reference sequence). The V gene lost 1 base and the J gene lost 4 bases, with 9 bases spanning the gap. The CDR3 sequence is 14 residues long.